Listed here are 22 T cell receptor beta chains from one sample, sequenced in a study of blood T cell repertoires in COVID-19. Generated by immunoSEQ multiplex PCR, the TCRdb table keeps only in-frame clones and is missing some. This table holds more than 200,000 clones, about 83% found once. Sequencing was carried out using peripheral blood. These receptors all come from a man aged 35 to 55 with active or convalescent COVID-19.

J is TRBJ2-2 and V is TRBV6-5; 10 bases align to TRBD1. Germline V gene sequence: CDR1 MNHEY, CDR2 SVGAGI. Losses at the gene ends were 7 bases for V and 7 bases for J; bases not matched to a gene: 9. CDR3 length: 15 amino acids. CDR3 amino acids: CASTLGTGVGGELFF. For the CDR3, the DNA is TGTGCCAGCACCCTTGGGACAGGGGTGGGCGGGGAGCTGTTTTTT.

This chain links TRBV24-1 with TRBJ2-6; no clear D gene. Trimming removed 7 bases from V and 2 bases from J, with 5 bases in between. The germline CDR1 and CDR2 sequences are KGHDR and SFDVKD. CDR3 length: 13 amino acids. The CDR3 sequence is CATRAPGANVLTF. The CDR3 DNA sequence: TGTGCCACCAGGGCCCCTGGGGCCAACGTCCTGACTTTC.

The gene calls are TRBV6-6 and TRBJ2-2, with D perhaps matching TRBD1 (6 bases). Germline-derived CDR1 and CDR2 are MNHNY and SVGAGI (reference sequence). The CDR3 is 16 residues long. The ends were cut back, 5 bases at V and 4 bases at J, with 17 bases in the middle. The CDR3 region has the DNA TGTGCCAGCAGTCCCTCCGGGACAAGAGGCACCGGGGAGCTGTTTTTT. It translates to CASSPSGTRGTGELFF.

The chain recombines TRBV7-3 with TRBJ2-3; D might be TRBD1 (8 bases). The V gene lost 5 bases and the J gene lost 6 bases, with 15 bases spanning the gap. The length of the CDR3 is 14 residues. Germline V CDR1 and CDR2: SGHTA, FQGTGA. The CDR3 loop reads CASSPTGGADTQYF. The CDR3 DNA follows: TGTGCCAGCAGCCCTACAGGGGGGGCGGATACGCAGTATTTT.

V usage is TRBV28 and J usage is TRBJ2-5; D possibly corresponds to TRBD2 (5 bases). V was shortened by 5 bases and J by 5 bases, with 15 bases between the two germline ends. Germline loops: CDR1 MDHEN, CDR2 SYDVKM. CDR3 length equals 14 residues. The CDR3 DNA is TGTGCCAGCAGTAGCCCCCGGGGTCTCGAGACCCAGTACTTC. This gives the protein CASSSPRGLETQYF. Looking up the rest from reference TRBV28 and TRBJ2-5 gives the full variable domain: DVKVTQSSRYLVKRTGEKVFLECVQDMDHENMFWYRQDPGLGLRLIYFSYDVKMKEKGDIPEGYSVSREKKERFSLILESASTNQTSMYLCASSSPRGLETQYFGPGTRLLVL.

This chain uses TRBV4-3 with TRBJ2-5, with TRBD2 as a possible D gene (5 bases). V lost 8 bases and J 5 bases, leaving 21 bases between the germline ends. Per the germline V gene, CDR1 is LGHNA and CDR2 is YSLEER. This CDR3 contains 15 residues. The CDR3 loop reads CASVYGLSSRETQYF. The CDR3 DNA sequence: TGCGCCAGCGTCTACGGACTCAGCAGCCGGGAGACCCAGTACTTC.

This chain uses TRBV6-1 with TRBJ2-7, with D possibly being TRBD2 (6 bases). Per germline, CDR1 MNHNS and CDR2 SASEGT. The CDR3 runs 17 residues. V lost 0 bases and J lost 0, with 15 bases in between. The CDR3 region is CASSEAIVADFSYEQYF. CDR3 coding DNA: TGTGCCAGCAGTGAAGCGATTGTAGCGGACTTCTCCTACGAGCAGTACTTC.

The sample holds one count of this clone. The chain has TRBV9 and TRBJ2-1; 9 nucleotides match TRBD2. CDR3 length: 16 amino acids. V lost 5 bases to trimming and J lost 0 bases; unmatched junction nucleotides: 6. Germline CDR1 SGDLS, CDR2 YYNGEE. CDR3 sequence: CASSPSGTSSYNEQFF. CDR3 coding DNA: TGTGCCAGCAGTCCTAGCGGGACGAGCTCCTACAATGAGCAGTTCTTC.

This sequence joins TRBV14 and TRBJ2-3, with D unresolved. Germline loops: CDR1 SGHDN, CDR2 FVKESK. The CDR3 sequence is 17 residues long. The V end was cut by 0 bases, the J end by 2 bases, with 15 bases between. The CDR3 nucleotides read TGTGCCAGCAGCCAAGATTGGATAGCTCCTTTCACAGATACGCAGTATTTT. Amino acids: CASSQDWIAPFTDTQYF.

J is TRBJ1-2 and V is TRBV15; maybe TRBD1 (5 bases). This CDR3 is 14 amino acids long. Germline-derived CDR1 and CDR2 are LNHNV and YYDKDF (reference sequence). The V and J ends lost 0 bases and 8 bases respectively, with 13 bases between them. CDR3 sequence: CATSRESGLEGYTF. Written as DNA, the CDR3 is TGTGCCACCAGCAGAGAGTCAGGGTTAGAGGGCTACACCTTC.

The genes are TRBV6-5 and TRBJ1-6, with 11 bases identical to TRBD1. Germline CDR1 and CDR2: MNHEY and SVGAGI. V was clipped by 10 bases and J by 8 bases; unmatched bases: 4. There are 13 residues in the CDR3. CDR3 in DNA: TGTGCCACCGGACAGGGGGCTGATTCACCCCTCCACTTT. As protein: CATGQGADSPLHF.

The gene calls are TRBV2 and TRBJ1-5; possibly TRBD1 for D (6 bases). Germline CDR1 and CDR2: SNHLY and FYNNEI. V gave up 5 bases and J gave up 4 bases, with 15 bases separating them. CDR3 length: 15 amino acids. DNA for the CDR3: TGTGCCAGCAGTAAGGACAGCAACTCAAATCAGCCCCAGCATTTT. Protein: CASSKDSNSNQPQHF.

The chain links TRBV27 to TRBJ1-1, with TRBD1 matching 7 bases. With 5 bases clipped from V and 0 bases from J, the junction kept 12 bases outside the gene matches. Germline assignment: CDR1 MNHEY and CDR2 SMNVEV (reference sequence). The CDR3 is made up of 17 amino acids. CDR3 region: CASSTTFHRGMNTEAFF. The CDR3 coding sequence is TGTGCCAGCAGTACCACCTTCCACAGGGGCATGAACACTGAAGCTTTCTTT.

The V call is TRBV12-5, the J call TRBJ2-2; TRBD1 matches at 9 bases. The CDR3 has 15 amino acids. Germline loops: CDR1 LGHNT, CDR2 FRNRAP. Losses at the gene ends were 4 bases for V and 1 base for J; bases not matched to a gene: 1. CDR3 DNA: TGTGCTAGTGGTTGGGGACAGGGGAACACCGGGGAGCTGTTTTTT. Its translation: CASGWGQGNTGELFF.

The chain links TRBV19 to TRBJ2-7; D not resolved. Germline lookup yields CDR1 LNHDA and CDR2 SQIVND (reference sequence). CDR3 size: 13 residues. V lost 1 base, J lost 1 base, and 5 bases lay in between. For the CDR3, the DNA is TGTGCCAGTAGTATAGCGAGGTCCTACGAGCAGTACTTC. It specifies CASSIARSYEQYF.

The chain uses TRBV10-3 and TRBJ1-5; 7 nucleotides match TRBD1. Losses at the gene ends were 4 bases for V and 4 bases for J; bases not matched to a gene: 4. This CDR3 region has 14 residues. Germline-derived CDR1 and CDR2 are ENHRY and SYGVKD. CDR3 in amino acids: CAISATGRNQPQHF. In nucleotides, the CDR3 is TGTGCCATCAGTGCGACAGGGAGGAATCAGCCCCAGCATTTT.

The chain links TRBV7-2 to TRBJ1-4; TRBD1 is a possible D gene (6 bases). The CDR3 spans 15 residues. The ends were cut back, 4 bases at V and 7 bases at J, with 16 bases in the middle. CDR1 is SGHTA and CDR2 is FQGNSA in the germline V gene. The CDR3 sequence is CASSSQGTGGEKLFF. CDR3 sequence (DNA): TGTGCCAGCAGCTCGCAGGGGACGGGGGGTGAAAAACTGTTTTTT. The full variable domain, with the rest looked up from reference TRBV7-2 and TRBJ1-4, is GAGVSQSPSNKVTEKGKDVELRCDPISGHTALYWYRQSLGQGLEFLIYFQGNSAPDKSGLPSDRFSAERTGGSVSTLTIQRTQQEDSAVYLCASSSQGTGGEKLFFGSGTQLSVL.

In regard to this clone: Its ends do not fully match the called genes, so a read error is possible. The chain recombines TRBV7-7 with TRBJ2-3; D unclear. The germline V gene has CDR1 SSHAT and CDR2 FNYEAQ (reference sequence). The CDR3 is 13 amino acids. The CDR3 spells CASSLDGSDTQYF. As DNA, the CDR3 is TGTGCTAGCAGCTTAGACGGGTCAGATACGCAGTATTTT.

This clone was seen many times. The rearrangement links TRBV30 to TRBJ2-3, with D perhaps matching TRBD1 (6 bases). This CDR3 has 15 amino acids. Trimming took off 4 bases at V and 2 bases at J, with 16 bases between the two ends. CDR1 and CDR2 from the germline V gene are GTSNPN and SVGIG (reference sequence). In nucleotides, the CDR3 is TGTGCCTGGAAATGGGGGCGCAGGGCCACAGATACGCAGTATTTT. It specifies CAWKWGRRATDTQYF.

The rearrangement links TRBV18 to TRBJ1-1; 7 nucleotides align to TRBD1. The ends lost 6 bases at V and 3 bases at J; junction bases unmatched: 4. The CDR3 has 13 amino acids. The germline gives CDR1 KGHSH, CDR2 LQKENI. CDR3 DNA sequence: TGTGCCAGCTCCGACAGGGTGGACACTGAAGCTTTCTTT. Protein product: CASSDRVDTEAFF.

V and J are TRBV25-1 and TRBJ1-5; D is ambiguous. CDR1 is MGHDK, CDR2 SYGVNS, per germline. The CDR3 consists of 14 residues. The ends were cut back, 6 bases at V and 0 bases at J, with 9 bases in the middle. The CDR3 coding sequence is TGTGCCAGCAGCCCGACACATAGCAATCAGCCCCAGCATTTT. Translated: CASSPTHSNQPQHF. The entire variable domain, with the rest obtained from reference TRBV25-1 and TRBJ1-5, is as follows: EADIYQTPRYLVIGTGKKITLECSQTMGHDKMYWYQQDPGMELHLIHYSYGVNSTEKGDLSSESTVSRIRTEHFPLTLESARPSHTSQYLCASSPTHSNQPQHFGDGTRLSIL.

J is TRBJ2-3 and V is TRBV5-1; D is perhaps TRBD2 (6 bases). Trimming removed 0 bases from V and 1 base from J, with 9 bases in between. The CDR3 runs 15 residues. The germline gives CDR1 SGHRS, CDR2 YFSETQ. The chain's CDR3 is CASSLASAGTDTQYF. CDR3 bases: TGCGCCAGCAGCTTGGCTAGCGCGGGCACAGATACGCAGTATTTT.